This T cell receptor (beta chain) was recorded in a study of T cell responses to AZD1222 COVID-19 vaccine. V was clipped by 4 bases and J by 0 bases; unmatched bases: 6. CDR1 is GTSNPN, CDR2 SVGIG, per germline (reference sequence). This CDR3 has 14 amino acids. Points on this clone: Its antigen is as yet unknown.

Sequenced by immunoSEQ multiplex PCR; TCRdb stores in-frame clones only, minus some. Found here are 150,000 to 200,000 clones, around 90% of them singletons; the top ten hold approximately 2.5%. Broader study findings: Only after the peak T cell response were repertoires sampled. It was only a handful of AZD1222 recipients who were seropositive at baseline. White British donors predominated, females outnumbered males, and clonal diversity was possibly underestimated. Targeting of unmutated variant regions was reportedly seen in nearly half of spike-specific TCRs.

The chain joins TRBV30 to TRBJ2-7; TRBD2 matches 7 bases. This receptor was taken from an adult in good health. This sample comprised peripheral blood, obtained on day 0 of AZD1222 vaccination. The chain's CDR3 is CAWKPSGSSYEQYF. In DNA, the CDR3 is TGTGCCTGGAAGCCTAGCGGCAGCTCCTACGAGCAGTACTTC.